This T cell receptor beta chain is from a study of shared clonotypes between healthy human individuals. Whole-study results and caveats: Naive subsets typically showed greater estimated richness than memory subsets. Non-shared clonotypes had lower generation probabilities than those shared by all four donors.

Points on this clone: Its cognate antigen is unknown.

Sorted-subset replicate PCRs used 200 ng DNA, about 30,000 T cell genomes. Profiled with immunoSEQ multiplex PCR; TCRdb holds only in-frame clones, not every one. This sample has 1.6 million or so clones, with about 96% found just once. Germline loops: CDR1 SGDLS, CDR2 YYNGEE. Trimming stripped 4 bases from V and 3 bases from J, with 14 bases between. CDR3 length: 14 amino acids. The genes are TRBV9 and TRBJ2-7, with D possibly matching TRBD1 (5 bases). The sequence was collected from a man aged 25 to 40 in good health. Sequenced input: naive CD4+ T cells sorted from blood. Subset here: CD45RA+ positively selected. CDR3 sequence: CASSTIGESYEQYF. The CDR3 DNA sequence: TGTGCCAGCAGCACAATAGGGGAAAGCTACGAGCAGTACTTC.